This T cell receptor beta chain originates from a study of blood T cell repertoires in COVID-19. The overall study: Sites across the United States, Italy and Spain contributed samples from acute and convalescent COVID-19.

This CDR3 spans 16 amino acids. Germline assignment: CDR1 SGHRS and CDR2 YFSETQ. V lost 2 bases, J lost 0 bases, and 5 bases stayed unmatched. Using immunoSEQ multiplex PCR, the repertoire was profiled, and TCRdb retains in-frame clones only, with some absent. The sample holds about 140,000 clones, over 80% seen once. This TCR was sampled from a woman in her forties or fifties with acute or convalescent COVID-19. The J gene is TRBJ2-4, the V gene TRBV5-1; 7 bases match TRBD1. The sequenced material came from peripheral blood. The CDR3 sequence is CASSFGGQLAKNIQYF. The CDR3 DNA sequence: TGCGCCAGCAGCTTTGGGGGACAGCTAGCCAAAAACATTCAGTACTTC.